This T cell receptor beta chain was observed in a study of blood T cell repertoires in COVID-19. Study processing details: How many nucleated cells were present was estimated from reference gene primer amplification. TCRdb's table, derived via immunoSEQ multiplex PCR, lists solely in-frame clones and lacks some. That table supplies the V and J calls and clone size; D and trimming were determined from the DNA. The sample includes 250,000 or so clones, around 88% of them seen just once. The study recruited people aged 18 to 89 years across about two dozen US areas. In Cohort 3, a recovered donor had either two negative PCRs, clearance, or symptom resolution. Sample: PBMCs or T cells enriched from blood (not recorded which). The source is a woman aged 45-59 years who had recovered from COVID-19.

The CDR3 DNA reads as TGTGCCAGCAGTGAACGTTTCGATTCACCCCTCCACTTT. Translation: CASSERFDSPLHF. The J gene is TRBJ1-6, the V gene TRBV25-1; D is unclear. This CDR3 region has 13 residues. With 2 bases removed from V and 8 bases from J, the gap between germline ends came to 7 bases. The germline CDR1 and CDR2 sequences are MGHDK and SYGVNS.